This T cell receptor (beta chain) was documented in a study of shared clonotypes between healthy human individuals. CDR3 length equals 14 residues. The V end was cut by 2 bases, the J end by 2 bases, with 8 bases between. CDR1 and CDR2 (germline): ENHRY, SYGVKD. Notes on the study in general: Compared with memory subsets, naive subsets generally had larger estimated richness. In this cohort, only blood was sampled, and tissue repertoires likely differ.

TCRdb's table, derived via immunoSEQ multiplex PCR, lists solely in-frame clones and lacks some. The table records roughly 2.4 million clones, approximately 94% of them present only once. Turning to this clone: Its target is unknown.

The TCR originated in a man between 18 and 35 years old in good health. Sequenced material: naive CD4+ T cells sorted from blood. Described subset: CD45RA+ positively selected. This sequence joins TRBV10-3 and TRBJ2-3; no reliable D call. The CDR3: CAISETPHTDTQYF. The CDR3 nucleotides read TGTGCCATCAGTGAGACACCTCACACAGATACGCAGTATTTT.